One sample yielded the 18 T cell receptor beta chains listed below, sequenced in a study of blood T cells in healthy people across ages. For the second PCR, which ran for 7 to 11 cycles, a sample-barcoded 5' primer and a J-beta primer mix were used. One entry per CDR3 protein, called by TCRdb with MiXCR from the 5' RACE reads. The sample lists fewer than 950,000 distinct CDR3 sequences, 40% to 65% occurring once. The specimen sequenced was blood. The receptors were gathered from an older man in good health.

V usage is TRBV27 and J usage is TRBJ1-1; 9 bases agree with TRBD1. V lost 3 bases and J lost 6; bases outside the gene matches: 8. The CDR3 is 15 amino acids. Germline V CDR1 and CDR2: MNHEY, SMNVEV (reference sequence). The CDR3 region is CASSLTGGTRAEAFF. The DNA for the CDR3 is TGTGCCAGCAGTTTGACAGGGGGGACGAGGGCTGAAGCTTTCTTT.

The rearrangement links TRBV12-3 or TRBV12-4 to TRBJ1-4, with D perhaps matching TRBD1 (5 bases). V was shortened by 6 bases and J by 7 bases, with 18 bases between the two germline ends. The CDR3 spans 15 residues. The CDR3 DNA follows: TGTGCCAGCAGCCTTGGGGGGGTTCAATTTGAAAAACTGTTTTTT. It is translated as CASSLGGVQFEKLFF.

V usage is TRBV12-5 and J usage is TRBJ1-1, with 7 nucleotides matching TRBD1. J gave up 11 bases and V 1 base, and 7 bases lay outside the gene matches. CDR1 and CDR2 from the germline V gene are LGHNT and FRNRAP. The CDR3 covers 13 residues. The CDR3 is CASGLETGMRAFF. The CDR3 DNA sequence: TGTGCTAGTGGTTTGGAGACAGGGATGAGGGCTTTCTTT.

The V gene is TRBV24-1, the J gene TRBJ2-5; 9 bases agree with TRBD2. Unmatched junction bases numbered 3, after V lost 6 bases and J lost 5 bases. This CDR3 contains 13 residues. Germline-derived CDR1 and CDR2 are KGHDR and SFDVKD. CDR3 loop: CATSPAGGETQYF. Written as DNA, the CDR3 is TGTGCCACCAGTCCAGCGGGGGGTGAGACCCAGTACTTC.

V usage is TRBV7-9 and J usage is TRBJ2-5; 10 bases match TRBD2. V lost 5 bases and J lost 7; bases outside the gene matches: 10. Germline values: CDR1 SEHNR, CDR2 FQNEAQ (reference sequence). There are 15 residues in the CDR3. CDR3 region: CASSLSGGPSGTQYF. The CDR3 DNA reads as TGTGCCAGCAGCCTTAGCGGGGGGCCCTCCGGGACCCAGTACTTC.

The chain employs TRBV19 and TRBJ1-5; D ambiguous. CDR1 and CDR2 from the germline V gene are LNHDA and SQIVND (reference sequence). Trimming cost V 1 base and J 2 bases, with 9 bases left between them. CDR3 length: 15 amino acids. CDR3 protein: CASSIGTDGNQPQHF. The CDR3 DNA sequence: TGTGCCAGTAGTATAGGGACGGACGGCAATCAGCCCCAGCATTTT.

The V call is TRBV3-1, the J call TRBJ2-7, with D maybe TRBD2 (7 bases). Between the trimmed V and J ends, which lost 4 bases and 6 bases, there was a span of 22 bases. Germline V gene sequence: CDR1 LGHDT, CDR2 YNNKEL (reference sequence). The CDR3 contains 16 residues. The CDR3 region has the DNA TGTGCCAGCAGCCTAAAAGGGGGGGCCTCCGGGGGCGAGCAGTACTTC. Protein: CASSLKGGASGGEQYF.

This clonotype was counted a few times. The CDR3 nucleotides are TGCGCCAGCAGCTCATCTAGCGGGACCTACAATGAGCAGTTCTTC. Its protein is CASSSSSGTYNEQFF. V is TRBV5-1 and J is TRBJ2-1; 9 nucleotides align to TRBD2. The V gene end was trimmed by 3 bases and the J gene end by 2 bases; junction bases not matched to a gene: 3. Per germline, CDR1 SGHRS and CDR2 YFSETQ. This CDR3 is 15 amino acids long.

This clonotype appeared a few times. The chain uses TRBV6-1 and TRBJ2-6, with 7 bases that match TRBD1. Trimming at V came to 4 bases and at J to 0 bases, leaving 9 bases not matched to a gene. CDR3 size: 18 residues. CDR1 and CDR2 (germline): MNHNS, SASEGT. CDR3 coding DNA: TGTGCCAGCAGTGGAAACAGGGGCCCCCTCTCTGGGGCCAACGTCCTGACTTTC. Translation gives CASSGNRGPLSGANVLTF.

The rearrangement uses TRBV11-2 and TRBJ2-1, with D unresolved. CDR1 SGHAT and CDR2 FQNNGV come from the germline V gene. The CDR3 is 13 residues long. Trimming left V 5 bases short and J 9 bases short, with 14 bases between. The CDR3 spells CASSPQFLTEQFF. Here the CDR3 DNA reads TGTGCCAGCAGCCCCCAATTTCTCACTGAGCAGTTCTTC.

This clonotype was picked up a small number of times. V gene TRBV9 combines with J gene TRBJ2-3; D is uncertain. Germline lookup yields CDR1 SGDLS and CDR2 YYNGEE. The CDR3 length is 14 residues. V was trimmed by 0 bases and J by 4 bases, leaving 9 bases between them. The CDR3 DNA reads TGTGCCAGCAGCGTAGGAGTCTTCGCAGATACGCAGTATTTT. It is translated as CASSVGVFADTQYF.

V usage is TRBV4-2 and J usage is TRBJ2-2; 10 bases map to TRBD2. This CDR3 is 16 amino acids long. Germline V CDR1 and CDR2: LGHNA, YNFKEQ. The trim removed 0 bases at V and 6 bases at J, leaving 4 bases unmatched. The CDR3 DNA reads TGTGCCAGCAGCCAAGATCCCCTAGCGGGAGCCGGGGAGCTGTTTTTT. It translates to CASSQDPLAGAGELFF.

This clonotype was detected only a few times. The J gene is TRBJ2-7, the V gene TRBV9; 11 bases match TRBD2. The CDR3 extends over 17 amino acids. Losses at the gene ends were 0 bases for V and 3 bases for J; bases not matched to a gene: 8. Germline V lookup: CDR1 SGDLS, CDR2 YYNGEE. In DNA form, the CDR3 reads TGTGCCAGCAGCGTAGGGCTAGCGGGAGGTCTTAACTACGAGCAGTACTTC. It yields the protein CASSVGLAGGLNYEQYF.

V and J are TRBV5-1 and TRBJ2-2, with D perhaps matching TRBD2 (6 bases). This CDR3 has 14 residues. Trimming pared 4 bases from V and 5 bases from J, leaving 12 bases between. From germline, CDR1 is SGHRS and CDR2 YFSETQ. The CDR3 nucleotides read TGCGCCAGCAGCGTGGGGGAGGTAACCGGGGAGCTGTTTTTT. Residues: CASSVGEVTGELFF. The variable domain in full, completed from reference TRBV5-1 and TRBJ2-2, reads KAGVTQTPRYLIKTRGQQVTLSCSPISGHRSVSWYQQTPGQGLQFLFEYFSETQRNKGNFPGRFSGRQFSNSRSEMNVSTLELGDSALYLCASSVGEVTGELFFGEGSRLTVL.

CDR3 in DNA: TGTGCCAGCAGTTTACGAACAGGGAGAGGGCATGGCTACACCTTC. It encodes CASSLRTGRGHGYTF. The chain combines TRBV27 with TRBJ1-2, with D possibly being TRBD1 (6 bases). This CDR3 spans 15 amino acids. CDR1 is MNHEY, CDR2 SMNVEV, per germline (reference sequence). Deletions cut 2 bases from V and 6 bases from J, with 16 bases between.

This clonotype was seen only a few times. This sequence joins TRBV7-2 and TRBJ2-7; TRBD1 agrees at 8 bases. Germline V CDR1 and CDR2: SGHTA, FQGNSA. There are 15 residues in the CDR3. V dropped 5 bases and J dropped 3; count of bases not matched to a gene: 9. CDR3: CASSQEDRAYYEQYF. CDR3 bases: TGTGCCAGCAGCCAAGAGGACAGGGCCTACTACGAGCAGTACTTC.

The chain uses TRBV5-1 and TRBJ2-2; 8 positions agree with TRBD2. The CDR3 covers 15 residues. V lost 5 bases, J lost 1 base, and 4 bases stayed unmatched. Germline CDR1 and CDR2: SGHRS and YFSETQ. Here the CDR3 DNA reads TGCGCCAGCAGTAGCGCGGGAGGGAACACCGGGGAGCTGTTTTTT. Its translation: CASSSAGGNTGELFF.

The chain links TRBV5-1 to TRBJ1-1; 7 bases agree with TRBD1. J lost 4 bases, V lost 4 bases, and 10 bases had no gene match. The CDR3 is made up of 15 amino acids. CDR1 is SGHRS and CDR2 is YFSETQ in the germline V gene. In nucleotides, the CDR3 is TGCGCCAGCAGCCTAGCAGGGGGTGGGGTCACTGAAGCTTTCTTT. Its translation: CASSLAGGGVTEAFF.